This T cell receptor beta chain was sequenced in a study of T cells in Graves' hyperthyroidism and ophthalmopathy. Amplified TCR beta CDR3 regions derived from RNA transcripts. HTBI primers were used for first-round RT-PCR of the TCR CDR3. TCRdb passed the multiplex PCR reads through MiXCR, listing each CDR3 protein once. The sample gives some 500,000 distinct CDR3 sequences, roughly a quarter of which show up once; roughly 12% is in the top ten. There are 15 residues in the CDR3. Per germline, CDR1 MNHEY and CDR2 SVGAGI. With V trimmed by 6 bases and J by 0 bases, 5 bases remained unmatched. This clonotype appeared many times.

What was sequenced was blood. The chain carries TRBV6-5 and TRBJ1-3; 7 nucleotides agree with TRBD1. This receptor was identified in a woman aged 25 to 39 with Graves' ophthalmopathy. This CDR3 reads CASSTTGTSGNTIYF. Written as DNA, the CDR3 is TGTGCCAGCAGCACGACAGGGACCTCTGGAAACACCATATATTTT.